A single T cell receptor beta chain is shown here with its context. This sample is drawn from a study of control samples from healthy donors and cancer patients. Per germline, CDR1 SNHLY and CDR2 FYNNEI. This CDR3 region has 17 residues. J lost 0 bases, V lost 4 bases, and 4 bases had no gene match. The method was immunoSEQ multiplex PCR; TCRdb's version includes in-frame clones alone and lacks a portion of them. The sample carries 100,000 to 150,000 clones, about 93% recorded once. Sequences were obtained from blood. The V gene is TRBV2, the J gene TRBJ2-1; 12 bases are a match to TRBD2. This clonotype was sampled from a man younger than 35 in good health. The CDR3 DNA follows: TGTGCCAGCAGTGGACTAGCGGGGGAGAGCTCCTACAATGAGCAGTTCTTC. As protein: CASSGLAGESSYNEQFF.